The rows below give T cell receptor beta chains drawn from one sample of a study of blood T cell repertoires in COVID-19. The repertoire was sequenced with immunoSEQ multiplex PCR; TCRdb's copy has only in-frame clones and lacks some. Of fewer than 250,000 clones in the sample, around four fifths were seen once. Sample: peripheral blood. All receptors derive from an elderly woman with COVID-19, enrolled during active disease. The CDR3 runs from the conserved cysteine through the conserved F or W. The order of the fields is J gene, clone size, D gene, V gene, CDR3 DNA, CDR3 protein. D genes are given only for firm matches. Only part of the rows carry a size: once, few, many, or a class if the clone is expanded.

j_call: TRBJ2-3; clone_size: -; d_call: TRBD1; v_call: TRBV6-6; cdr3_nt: TGTGCCAGCAGTGCCACGGACAGGGGGCGCCCAGATACGCAGTATTTT; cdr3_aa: CASSATDRGRPDTQYF
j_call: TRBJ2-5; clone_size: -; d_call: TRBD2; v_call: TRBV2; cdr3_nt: TGTGCCAGCAAAATATCTAGCGGGGAGGGGACCCAGTACTTC; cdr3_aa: CASKISSGEGTQYF
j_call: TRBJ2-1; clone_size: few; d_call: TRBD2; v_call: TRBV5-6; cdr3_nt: TGTGTCAGCAGAGAGCGGGGGGGCGGGAATGAGCAGTTCTTC; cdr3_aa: CVSRERGGGNEQFF
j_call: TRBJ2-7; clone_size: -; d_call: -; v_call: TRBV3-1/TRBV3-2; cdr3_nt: TGTGCCAGCAGCCAAGGTGGTATCGGGATCTACGAGCAGTACTTC; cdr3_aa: CASSQGGIGIYEQYF
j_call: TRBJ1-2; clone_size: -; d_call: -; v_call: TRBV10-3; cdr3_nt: TGTGCCATCAGTCTGGGCGAGTTTTATGGCTACACCTTC; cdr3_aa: CAISLGEFYGYTF
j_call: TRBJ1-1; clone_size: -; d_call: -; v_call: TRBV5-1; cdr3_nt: TGCGCCAGCAGCGCCTTGAGGGACTTGAACACTGAAGCTTTCTTT; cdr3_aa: CASSALRDLNTEAFF
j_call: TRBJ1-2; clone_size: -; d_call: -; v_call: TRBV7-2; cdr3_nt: TGTGCCAGCAGCTTAGAGACCGCGCGCCTTGGGCTAGGCTACACCTTC; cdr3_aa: CASSLETARLGLGYTF
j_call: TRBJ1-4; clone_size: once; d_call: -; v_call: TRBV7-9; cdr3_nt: TGTGCCAGCAGCAGAGCTAATGAAAAACTGTTTTTT; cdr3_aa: CASSRANEKLFF
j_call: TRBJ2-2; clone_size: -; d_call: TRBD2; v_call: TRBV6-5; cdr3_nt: TGTGCCAGCAGGGGGACTAGCGGGGCCACCGGGGAGCTGTTTTTT; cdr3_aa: CASRGTSGATGELFF
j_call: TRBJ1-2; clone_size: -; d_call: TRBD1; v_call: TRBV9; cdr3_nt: TGTGCCAGCAGCCCTCGGACAGGGGGCCGCGGCTACACCTTC; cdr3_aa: CASSPRTGGRGYTF
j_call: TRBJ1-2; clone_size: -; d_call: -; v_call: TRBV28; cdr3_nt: TGTGCCAGCAGTTTGGGGCAGCCTTATGGCTACACCTTC; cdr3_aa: CASSLGQPYGYTF
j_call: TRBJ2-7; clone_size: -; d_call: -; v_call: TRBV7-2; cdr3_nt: TGTGCCAGCAGCTTAGAGCGGAGATCCTACGAGCAGTACTTC; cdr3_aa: CASSLERRSYEQYF
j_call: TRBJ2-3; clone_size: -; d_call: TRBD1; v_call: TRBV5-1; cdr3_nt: TGCGCCAGCAGCTTACAGGGGCAGAACACAGATACGCAGTATTTT; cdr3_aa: CASSLQGQNTDTQYF
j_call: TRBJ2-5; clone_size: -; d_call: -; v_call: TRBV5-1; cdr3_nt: TGCGCCAGCAGCAAATCGCTGAGGGAGACCCAGTACTTC; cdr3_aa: CASSKSLRETQYF
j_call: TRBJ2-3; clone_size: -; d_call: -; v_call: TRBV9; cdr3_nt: TGTGCCAGCAGCCCGAGCACAGATACGCAGTATTTT; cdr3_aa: CASSPSTDTQYF
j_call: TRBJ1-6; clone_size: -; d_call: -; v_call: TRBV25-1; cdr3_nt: TGTGCCAGCAGTGTGGCCCATAATTCACCCCTCCACTTT; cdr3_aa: CASSVAHNSPLHF
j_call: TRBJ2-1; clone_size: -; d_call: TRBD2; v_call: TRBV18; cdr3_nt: TGTGCCAGCTCACCCACTAGCGGGGGGGCCAATGAGCAGTTCTTC; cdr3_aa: CASSPTSGGANEQFF
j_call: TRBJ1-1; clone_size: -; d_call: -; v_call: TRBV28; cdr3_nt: TGTGCCAGCGGTAGGGTCGTTGCGGGGCACACTGAAGCTTTCTTT; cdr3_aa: CASGRVVAGHTEAFF
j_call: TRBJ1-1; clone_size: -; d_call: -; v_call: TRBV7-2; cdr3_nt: TGTGCCAGCAGCTTAGAGCAGATCAGGGTGAACACTGAAGCTTTCTTT; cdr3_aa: CASSLEQIRVNTEAFF
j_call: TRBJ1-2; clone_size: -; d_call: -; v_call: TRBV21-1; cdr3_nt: TGTGCCAGCAGCAAAGTTCACGGAGGGGAGTATTGGAACTATGGCTACACCTTC; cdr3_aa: CASSKVHGGEYWNYGYTF
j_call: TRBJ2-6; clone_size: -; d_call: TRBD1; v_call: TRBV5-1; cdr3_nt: TGCGCCAGCAGTTCGGGGACAGTCTACGCTGGGGCCAACGTCCTGACTTTC; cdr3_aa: CASSSGTVYAGANVLTF
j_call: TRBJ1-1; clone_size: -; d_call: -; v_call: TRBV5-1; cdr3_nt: TGCGCCAGCAGCTTGGATGGCCGAGGAGCTGAAGCTTTCTTT; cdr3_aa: CASSLDGRGAEAFF
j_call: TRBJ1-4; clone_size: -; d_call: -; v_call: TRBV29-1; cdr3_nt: TGCAGCGTCGAGACAGCCTTTGCAACTAATGAAAAACTGTTTTTT; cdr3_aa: CSVETAFATNEKLFF
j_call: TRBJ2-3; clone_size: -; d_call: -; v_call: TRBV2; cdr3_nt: TGTGCCAGCAGTAAAAGGAAGTCAGGAAGCACAGATACGCAGTATTTT; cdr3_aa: CASSKRKSGSTDTQYF
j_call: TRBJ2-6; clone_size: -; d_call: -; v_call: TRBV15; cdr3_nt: TGTGCCACCAGCAGAGAGGCCTCTGGGGCCAACGTCCTGACTTTC; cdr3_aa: CATSREASGANVLTF
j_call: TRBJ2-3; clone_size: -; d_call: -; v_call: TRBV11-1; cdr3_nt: TGTGCCAGCAGCTTACAAGTTTCAGGGATCACAGATACGCAGTATTTT; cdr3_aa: CASSLQVSGITDTQYF
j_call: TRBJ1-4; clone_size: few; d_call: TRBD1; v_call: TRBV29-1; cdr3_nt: TGCAGCGTGACAAGGACAGGGGGCTCCACTAATGAAAAACTGTTTTTT; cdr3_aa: CSVTRTGGSTNEKLFF
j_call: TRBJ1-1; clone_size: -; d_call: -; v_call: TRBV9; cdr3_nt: TGTGCCAGCAGCGTAGGGGAGGGGACGAACACTGAAGCTTTCTTT; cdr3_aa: CASSVGEGTNTEAFF
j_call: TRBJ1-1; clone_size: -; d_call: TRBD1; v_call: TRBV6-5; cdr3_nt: TGTGCCAGCAGTTACGGGACAGGGAAGGGGTCTGAAGCTTTCTTT; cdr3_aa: CASSYGTGKGSEAFF
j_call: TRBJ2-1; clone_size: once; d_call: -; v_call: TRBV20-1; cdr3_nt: TGCAGTGCTAGTTCACAGAAACATTACAATGAGCAGTTCTTC; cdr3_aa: CSASSQKHYNEQFF
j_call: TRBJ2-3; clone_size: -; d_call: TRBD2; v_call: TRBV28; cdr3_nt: TGTGCCAGCAGTTTGGGACTAGCGGGGGGGACTAGCACAGATACGCAGTATTTT; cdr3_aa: CASSLGLAGGTSTDTQYF
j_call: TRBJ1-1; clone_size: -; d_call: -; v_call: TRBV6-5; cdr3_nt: TGTGCCAGCAGTTACACCGTACCAGGGAACACTGAAGCTTTCTTT; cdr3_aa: CASSYTVPGNTEAFF
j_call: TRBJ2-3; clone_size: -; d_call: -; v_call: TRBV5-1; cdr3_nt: TGCGCCAGCAGTTCGACGACAGGAACAGATACGCAGTATTTT; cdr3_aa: CASSSTTGTDTQYF
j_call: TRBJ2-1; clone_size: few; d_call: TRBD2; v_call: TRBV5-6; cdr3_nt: TGTGCCAGCAAGAGGCGGGGGACGTACAATGAGCAGTTCTTC; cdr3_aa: CASKRRGTYNEQFF
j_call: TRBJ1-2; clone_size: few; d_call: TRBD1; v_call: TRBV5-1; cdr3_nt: TGCGCCAGCAGCCCGGACAGGGGCTATGGCTACACCTTC; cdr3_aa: CASSPDRGYGYTF
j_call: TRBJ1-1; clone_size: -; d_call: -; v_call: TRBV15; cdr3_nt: TGTGCCACCAGCAGAGCATATGAGTACACTGAAGCTTTCTTT; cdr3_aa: CATSRAYEYTEAFF
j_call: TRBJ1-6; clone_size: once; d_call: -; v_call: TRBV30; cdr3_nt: TGTGCCTGGAGTCGTCGAGGGGGGGGTTCACCCCTCCACTTT; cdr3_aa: CAWSRRGGGSPLHF
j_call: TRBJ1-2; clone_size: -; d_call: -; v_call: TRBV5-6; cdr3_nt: TGTGCCAGCAGCTTGAATGCAGGGTCCTTGCGCTACACCTTC; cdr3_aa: CASSLNAGSLRYTF
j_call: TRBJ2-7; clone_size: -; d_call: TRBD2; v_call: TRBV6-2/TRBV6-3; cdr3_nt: TGTGCCAGCAGCGGACTAGCGGGGGAGCAGTACTTC; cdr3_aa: CASSGLAGEQYF
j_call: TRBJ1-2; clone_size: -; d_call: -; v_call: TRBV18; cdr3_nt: TGTGCCAGCTCAGGGTCTTGGGGGCCGTCGTCCACTTCTAACTATGGCTACACCTTC; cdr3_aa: CASSGSWGPSSTSNYGYTF
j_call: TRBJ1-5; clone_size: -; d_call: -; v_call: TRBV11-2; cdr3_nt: TGTGCCAGCAGCTTATCTTCGGTCAATCAGCCCCAGCATTTT; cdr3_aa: CASSLSSVNQPQHF
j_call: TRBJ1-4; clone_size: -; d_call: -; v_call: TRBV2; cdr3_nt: TGTGCCAGCAGCGTTGGCAGGGGTGTTGAAAAACTGTTTTTT; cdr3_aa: CASSVGRGVEKLFF
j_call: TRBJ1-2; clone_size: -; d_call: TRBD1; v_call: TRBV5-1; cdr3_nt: TGCGCCAGCAGCGTAGGACGGGACAGGGTATTAAGTGGCTACACCTTC; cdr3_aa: CASSVGRDRVLSGYTF
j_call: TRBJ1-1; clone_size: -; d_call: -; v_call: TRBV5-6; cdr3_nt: TGTGCCAGCAGCAGTACAGGGAACACTGAAGCTTTCTTT; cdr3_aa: CASSSTGNTEAFF
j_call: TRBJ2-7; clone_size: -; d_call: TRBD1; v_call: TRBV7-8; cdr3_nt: TGTGCCAGCAGCTACGACAGGGGCCCCTACGAGCAGTACTTC; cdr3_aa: CASSYDRGPYEQYF
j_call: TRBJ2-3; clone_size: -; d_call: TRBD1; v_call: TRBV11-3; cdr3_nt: TGTGCCAGCAGCTTAAAGGGGGGACAGGGGCTAGATACGCAGTATTTT; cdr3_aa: CASSLKGGQGLDTQYF
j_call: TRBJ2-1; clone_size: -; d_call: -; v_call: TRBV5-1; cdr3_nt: TGCGCCAGCAGCCTGGTGGGTGGGGGCAACTACAATGAGCAGTTCTTC; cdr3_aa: CASSLVGGGNYNEQFF
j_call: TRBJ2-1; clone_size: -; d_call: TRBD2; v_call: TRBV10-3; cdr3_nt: TGTGCCATCAGTGACGGCGGGGGGGCTTACAATGAGCAGTTCTTC; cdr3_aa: CAISDGGGAYNEQFF
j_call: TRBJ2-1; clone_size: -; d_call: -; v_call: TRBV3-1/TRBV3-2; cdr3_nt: TGTGCCAGCAGCCAAGAAGGAGGAGTCTACAATGAGCAGTTCTTC; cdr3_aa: CASSQEGGVYNEQFF
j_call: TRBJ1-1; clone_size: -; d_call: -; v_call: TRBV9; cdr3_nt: TGTGCCAGCAGCGTATCACAACACCCCATCTCTGAAGCTTTCTTT; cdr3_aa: CASSVSQHPISEAFF
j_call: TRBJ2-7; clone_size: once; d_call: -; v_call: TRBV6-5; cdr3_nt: TGTGCCAGCATAAAAGAGGGAAGGGCCTACGAGCAGTACTTC; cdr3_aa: CASIKEGRAYEQYF
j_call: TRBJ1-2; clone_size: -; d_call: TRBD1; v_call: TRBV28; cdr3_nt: TGTGCCAGCAGTGTTACAGGGGTGAGAGGCTACACCTTC; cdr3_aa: CASSVTGVRGYTF
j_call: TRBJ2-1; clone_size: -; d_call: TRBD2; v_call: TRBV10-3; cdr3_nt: TGTGCCATCAGTGCTAGCGGAGGGTGGGATGAGCAGTTCTTC; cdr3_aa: CAISASGGWDEQFF